The rows below give T cell receptor beta chains drawn from one sample of a study of blood T cell repertoires in COVID-19. Produced via immunoSEQ multiplex PCR; TCRdb's table is partial and in-frame only. The top ten clones hold 7.5% of a sample with 200,000 to 300,000 clones, about four fifths of them seen once. The sequencing input was peripheral blood. These receptors were collected from a woman of 80 years or more with COVID-19, enrolled during active disease. The CDR3 runs from the conserved cysteine through the conserved F or W. The D gene is left open where the match is weak. Clone size appears in some rows only: once, few, many, or a class for an expanded clone.

D gene: NA
V gene: TRBV7-2
J gene: TRBJ2-2
clone size: few
CDR3 protein: CASSFSVTGELFF
CDR3 DNA: TGTGCCAGCAGCTTCTCCGTAACCGGGGAGCTGTTTTTT

D gene: NA
V gene: TRBV7-2
J gene: TRBJ1-6
clone size: NA
CDR3 protein: CASSLIIGGGGYNSPLHF
CDR3 DNA: TGTGCCAGCAGCTTAATTATCGGCGGGGGAGGATATAATTCACCCCTCCACTTT

D gene: NA
V gene: TRBV28
J gene: TRBJ1-6
clone size: NA
CDR3 protein: CASSLGQTNSPLHF
CDR3 DNA: TGTGCCAGCAGCCTTGGACAGACGAATTCACCCCTCCACTTT

D gene: TRBD1
V gene: TRBV2
J gene: TRBJ1-6
clone size: NA
CDR3 protein: CASGGTGENSPLHF
CDR3 DNA: TGTGCCAGCGGCGGGACAGGAGAGAATTCACCCCTCCACTTT

D gene: NA
V gene: TRBV9
J gene: TRBJ2-3
clone size: NA
CDR3 protein: CASSGRSSTQGDTQYF
CDR3 DNA: TGTGCCAGCAGCGGCCGATCTAGCACCCAGGGGGATACGCAGTATTTT

D gene: TRBD2
V gene: TRBV6-5
J gene: TRBJ2-1
clone size: once
CDR3 protein: CASSYRLAGYNEQFF
CDR3 DNA: TGTGCCAGCAGTTACCGACTAGCGGGTTACAATGAGCAGTTCTTC

D gene: NA
V gene: TRBV18
J gene: TRBJ2-6
clone size: NA
CDR3 protein: CASSPPQSSGANVLTF
CDR3 DNA: TGTGCCAGCTCACCCCCACAGAGCTCTGGGGCCAACGTCCTGACTTTC

D gene: NA
V gene: TRBV30
J gene: TRBJ1-1
clone size: NA
CDR3 protein: CAWSVRLDTEAFF
CDR3 DNA: TGTGCCTGGAGTGTCAGACTAGACACTGAAGCTTTCTTT

D gene: NA
V gene: TRBV29-1
J gene: TRBJ2-2
clone size: NA
CDR3 protein: CSVGSNNGELFF
CDR3 DNA: TGCAGCGTTGGCTCTAATAACGGGGAGCTGTTTTTT

D gene: TRBD1
V gene: TRBV9
J gene: TRBJ1-6
clone size: NA
CDR3 protein: CASSARQGDSPLHF
CDR3 DNA: TGTGCCAGCAGCGCCAGACAGGGAGATTCACCCCTCCACTTT

D gene: NA
V gene: TRBV28
J gene: TRBJ2-1
clone size: few
CDR3 protein: CASIREVGWEQFF
CDR3 DNA: TGTGCCAGCATCAGGGAAGTGGGCTGGGAGCAGTTCTTC

D gene: TRBD1
V gene: TRBV4-1
J gene: TRBJ2-2
clone size: few
CDR3 protein: CASSQPGQGAGELFF
CDR3 DNA: TGCGCCAGCAGCCAACCGGGACAGGGGGCCGGGGAGCTGTTTTTT

D gene: TRBD2
V gene: TRBV20-1
J gene: TRBJ2-3
clone size: NA
CDR3 protein: CSASRASGGGNTQYF
CDR3 DNA: TGCAGTGCTAGTCGGGCTAGCGGGGGGGGGAATACGCAGTATTTT

D gene: NA
V gene: TRBV28
J gene: TRBJ1-5
clone size: NA
CDR3 protein: CASSRYIAGQPQHF
CDR3 DNA: TGTGCCAGCAGTAGATATATCGCGGGACAGCCCCAGCATTTT

D gene: NA
V gene: TRBV7-2
J gene: TRBJ1-1
clone size: NA
CDR3 protein: CASSLLGQGGTEAFF
CDR3 DNA: TGTGCCAGCAGCTTATTAGGCCAGGGCGGAACTGAAGCTTTCTTT